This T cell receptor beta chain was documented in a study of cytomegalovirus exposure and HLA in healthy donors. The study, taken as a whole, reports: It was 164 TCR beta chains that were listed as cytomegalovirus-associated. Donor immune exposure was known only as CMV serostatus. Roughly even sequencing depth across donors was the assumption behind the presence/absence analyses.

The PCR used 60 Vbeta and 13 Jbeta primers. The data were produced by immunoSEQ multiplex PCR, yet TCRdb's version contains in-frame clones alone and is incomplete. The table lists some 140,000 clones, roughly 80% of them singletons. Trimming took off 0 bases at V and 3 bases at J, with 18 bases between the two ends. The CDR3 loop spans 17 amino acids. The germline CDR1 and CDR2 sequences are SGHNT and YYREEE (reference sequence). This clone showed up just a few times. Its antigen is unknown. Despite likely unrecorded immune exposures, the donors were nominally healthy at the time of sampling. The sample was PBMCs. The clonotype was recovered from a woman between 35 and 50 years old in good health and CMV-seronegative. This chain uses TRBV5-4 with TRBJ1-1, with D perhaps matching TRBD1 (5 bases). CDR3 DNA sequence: TGTGCCAGCAGCTTGGGGGGGGTAGGCAGGATTGACACTGAAGCTTTCTTT. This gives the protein CASSLGGVGRIDTEAFF.